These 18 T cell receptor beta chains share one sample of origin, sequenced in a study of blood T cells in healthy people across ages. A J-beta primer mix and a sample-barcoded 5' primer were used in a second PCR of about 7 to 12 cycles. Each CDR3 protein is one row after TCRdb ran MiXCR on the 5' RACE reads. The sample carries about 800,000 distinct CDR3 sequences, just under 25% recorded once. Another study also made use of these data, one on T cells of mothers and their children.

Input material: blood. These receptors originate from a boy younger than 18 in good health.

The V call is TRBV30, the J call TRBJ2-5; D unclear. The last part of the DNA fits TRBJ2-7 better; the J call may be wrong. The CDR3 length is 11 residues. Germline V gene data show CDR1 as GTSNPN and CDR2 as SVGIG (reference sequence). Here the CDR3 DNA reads TGTGCCTGGGGGCCTGAGGTCGAGCAGTACTTC. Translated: CAWGPEVEQYF.

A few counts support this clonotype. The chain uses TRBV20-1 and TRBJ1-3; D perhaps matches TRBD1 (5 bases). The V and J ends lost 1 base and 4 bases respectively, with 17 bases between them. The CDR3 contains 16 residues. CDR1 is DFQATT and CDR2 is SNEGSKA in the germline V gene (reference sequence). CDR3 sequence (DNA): TGCAGTGCTAGAGGTCGGGACTCGGTGCGAGGAAACACCATATATTTT. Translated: CSARGRDSVRGNTIYF.

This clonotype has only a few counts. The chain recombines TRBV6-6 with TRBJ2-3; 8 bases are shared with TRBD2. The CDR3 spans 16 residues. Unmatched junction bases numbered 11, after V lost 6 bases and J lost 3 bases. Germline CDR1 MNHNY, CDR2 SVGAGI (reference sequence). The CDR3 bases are TGTGCCAGCAGGGCAGCGGGAGAAAGGCGTACAGATACGCAGTATTTT. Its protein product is CASRAAGERRTDTQYF.

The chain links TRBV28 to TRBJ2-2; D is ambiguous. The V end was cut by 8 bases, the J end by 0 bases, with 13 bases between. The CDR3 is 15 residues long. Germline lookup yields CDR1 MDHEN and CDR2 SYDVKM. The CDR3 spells CASEGRPTNTGELFF. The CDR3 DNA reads TGTGCCAGCGAAGGACGGCCAACGAACACCGGGGAGCTGTTTTTT.

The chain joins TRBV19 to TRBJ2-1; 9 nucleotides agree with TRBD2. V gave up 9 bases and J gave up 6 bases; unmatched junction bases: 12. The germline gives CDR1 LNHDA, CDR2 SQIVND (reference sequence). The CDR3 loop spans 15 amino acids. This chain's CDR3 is CASNLAGSLLNEQFF. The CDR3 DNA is TGTGCCAGCAATCTAGCGGGGTCCCTTCTCAATGAGCAGTTCTTC.

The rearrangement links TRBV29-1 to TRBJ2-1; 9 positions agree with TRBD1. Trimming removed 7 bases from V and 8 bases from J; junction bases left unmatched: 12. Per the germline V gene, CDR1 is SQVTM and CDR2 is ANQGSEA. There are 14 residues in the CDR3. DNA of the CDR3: TGCAGCGGATCGGGACAGGGAGGGCGCGATGAGCAGTTCTTC. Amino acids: CSGSGQGGRDEQFF.

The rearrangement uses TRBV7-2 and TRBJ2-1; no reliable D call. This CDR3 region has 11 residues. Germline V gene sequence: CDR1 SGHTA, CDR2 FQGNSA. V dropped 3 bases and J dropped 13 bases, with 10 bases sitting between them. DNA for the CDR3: TGTGCCAGCAGCTTTCTGAACTTTCAGTTCTTC. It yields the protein CASSFLNFQFF. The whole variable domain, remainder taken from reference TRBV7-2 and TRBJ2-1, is GAGVSQSPSNKVTEKGKDVELRCDPISGHTALYWYRQSLGQGLEFLIYFQGNSAPDKSGLPSDRFSAERTGGSVSTLTIQRTQQEDSAVYLCASSFLNFQFFGPGTRLTVL.

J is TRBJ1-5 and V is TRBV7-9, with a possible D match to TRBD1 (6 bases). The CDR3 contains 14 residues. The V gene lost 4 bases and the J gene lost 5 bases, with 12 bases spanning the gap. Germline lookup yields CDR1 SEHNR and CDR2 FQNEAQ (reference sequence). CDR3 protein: CASSSPGEYQPQHF. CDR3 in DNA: TGTGCCAGCAGCTCCCCAGGGGAATATCAGCCCCAGCATTTT.

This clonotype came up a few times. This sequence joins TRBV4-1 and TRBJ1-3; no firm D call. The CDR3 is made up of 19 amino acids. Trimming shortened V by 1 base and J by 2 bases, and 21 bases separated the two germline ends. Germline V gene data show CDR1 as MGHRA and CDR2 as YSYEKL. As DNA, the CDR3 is TGCGCCAGCAGCCAAGGTGGGCTACTCGAGTTGGCCCCTGGAAACACCATATATTTT. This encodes CASSQGGLLELAPGNTIYF.

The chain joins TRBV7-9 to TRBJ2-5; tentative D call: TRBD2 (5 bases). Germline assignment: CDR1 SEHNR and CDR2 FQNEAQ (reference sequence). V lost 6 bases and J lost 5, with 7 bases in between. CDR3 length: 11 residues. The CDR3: CASREGETQYF. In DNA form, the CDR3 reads TGTGCCAGCAGAGAGGGTGAGACCCAGTACTTC.

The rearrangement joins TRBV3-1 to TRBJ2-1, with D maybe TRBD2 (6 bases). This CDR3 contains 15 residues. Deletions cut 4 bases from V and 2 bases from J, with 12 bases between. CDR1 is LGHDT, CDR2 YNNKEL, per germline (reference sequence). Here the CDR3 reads CASSRGTVTYNEQFF. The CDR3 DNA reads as TGTGCCAGCAGCCGCGGGACTGTAACCTACAATGAGCAGTTCTTC.

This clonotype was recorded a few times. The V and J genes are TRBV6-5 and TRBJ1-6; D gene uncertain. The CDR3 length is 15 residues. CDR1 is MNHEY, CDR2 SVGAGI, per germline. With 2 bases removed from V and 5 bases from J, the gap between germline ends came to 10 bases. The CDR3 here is CASSYDLPNNSPLHF. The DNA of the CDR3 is TGTGCCAGCAGTTACGACCTCCCGAATAATTCACCCCTCCACTTT.

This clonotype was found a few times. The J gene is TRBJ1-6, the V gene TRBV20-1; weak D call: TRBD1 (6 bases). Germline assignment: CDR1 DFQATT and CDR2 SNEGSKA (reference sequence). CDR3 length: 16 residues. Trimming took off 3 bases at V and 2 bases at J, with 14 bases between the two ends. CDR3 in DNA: TGCAGTGCTAGGAGCGAGGGGGTCGCCTATAATTCACCCCTCCACTTT. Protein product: CSARSEGVAYNSPLHF.

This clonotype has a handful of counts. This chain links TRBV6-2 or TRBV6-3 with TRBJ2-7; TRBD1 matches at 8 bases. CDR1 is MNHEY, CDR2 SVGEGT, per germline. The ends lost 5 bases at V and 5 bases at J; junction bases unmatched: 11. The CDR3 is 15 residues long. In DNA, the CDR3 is TGTGCCAGCAGTCCATGGACAGGGTCTGGCGACGAGCAGTACTTC. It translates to CASSPWTGSGDEQYF.

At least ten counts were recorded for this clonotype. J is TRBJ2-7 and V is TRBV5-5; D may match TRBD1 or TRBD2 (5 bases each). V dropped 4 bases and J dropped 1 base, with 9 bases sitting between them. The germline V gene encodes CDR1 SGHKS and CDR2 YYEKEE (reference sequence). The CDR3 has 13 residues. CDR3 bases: TGTGCCAGCAGCCGGGACCCATCCTACGAGCAGTACTTC. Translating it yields CASSRDPSYEQYF. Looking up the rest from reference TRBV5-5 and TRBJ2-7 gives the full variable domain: DAGVTQSPTHLIKTRGQQVTLRCSPISGHKSVSWYQQVLGQGPQFIFQYYEKEERGRGNFPDRFSARQFPNYSSELNVNALLLGDSALYLCASSRDPSYEQYFGPGTRLTVT.

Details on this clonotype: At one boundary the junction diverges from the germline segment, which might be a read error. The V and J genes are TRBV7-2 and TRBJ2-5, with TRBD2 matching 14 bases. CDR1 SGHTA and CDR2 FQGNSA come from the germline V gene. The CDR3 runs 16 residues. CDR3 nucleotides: TGTGCCGGCAGCTTGGGACTAGCGGGGGCTCAAGAGACCCAGTACTTC. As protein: CAGSLGLAGAQETQYF.

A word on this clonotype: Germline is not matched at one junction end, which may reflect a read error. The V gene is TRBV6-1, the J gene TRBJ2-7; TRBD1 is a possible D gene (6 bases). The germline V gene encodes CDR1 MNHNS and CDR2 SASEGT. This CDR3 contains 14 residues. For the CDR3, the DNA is TGTACCAGCAGGCAGGGGCCCAGCTCCTACGAGCAGTACTTC. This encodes CTSRQGPSSYEQYF.

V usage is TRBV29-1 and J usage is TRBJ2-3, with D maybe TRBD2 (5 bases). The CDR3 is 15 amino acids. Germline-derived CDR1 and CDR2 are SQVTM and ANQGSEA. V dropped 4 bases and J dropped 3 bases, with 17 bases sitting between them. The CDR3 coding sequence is TGCAGCGTTGTCGATGTGGGAGCTGGAACAGATACGCAGTATTTT. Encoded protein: CSVVDVGAGTDTQYF.